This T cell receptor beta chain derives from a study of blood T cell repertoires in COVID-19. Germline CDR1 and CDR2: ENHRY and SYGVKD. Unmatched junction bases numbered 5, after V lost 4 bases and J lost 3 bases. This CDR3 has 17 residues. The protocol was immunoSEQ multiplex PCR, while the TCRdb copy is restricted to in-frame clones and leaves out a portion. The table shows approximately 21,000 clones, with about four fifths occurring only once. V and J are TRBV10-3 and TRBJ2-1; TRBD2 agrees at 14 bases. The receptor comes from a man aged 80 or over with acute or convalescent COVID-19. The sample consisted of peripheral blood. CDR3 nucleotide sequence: TGTGCCATCAGTGGGGGACTAGCGGGAGTAGGCTACAATGAGCAGTTCTTC. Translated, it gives CAISGGLAGVGYNEQFF.